This TCR beta chain was identified during a study of blood T cell repertoires in COVID-19. Turning to the study itself: Spain, Italy and the United States supplied samples that represented acute and convalescent COVID-19. Sources were T cells, B-cell-depleted T cells, or PBMCs; the material itself was cDNA or gDNA.

Recruited during active infection, patients (from Seattle) were subsequently followed longitudinally. The CDR3 loop spans 14 amino acids. Germline V gives CDR1 SGHRS, CDR2 YFSETQ. V was cut by 5 bases and J by 0 bases, with 10 bases left in between. Authors' analysis steps: Researchers report that nucleated cell counts were estimated from reference gene primer amplification. Clones were read by immunoSEQ multiplex PCR, and TCRdb kept only the in-frame ones, dropping some. D and trimming were read from the DNA, whereas the V and J calls and clone size are those reported in that table. The profile shows fewer than 70,000 clones, about 90% of them singletons.

The sequencing sample was made of peripheral blood. The sequence came from a middle-aged man with COVID-19, enrolled during active disease. This chain connects TRBV5-1 to TRBJ2-3; no clear D gene. The CDR3 here is CASRESHSTDTQYF. CDR3 bases: TGCGCCAGCAGGGAGTCCCATAGCACAGATACGCAGTATTTT.